This T cell receptor beta chain was identified during a study of diagnostic markers for celiac disease. TCRdb reprocessed the reads and reports one entry per CDR3 protein, with no DNA. Seen in this sample are 900 to 1,300 distinct CDR3 sequences; the ten most common clones hold 11%. The material sequenced was either unsorted cells or a sorted T cell fraction (not recorded which). The clonotype originates from a human donor.

The CDR3 sequence: CASSALIEGAGRNEQFF. The V gene is TRBV18, the J gene TRBJ2-1; without DNA, the TCRdb call of TRBD1 cannot be checked. The germline gives CDR1 KGHSH, CDR2 LQKENI. This CDR3 is 17 amino acids long.